These 6 T cell receptor beta chains came from one sample sequenced in a study of blood T cell repertoires in COVID-19. Sequencing was performed with immunoSEQ multiplex PCR; in TCRdb, only in-frame clones are kept and a portion is missing. The sample yields about 260,000 clones, under 90% seen once. The sequenced sample was peripheral blood. Receptors originate from a man aged 55 to 70 with acute or convalescent COVID-19.

This sequence joins TRBV7-9 and TRBJ2-5, with 8 positions matching TRBD1. The CDR3 has 17 residues. The V gene end was trimmed by 8 bases and the J gene end by 3 bases; junction bases not matched to a gene: 17. From germline, CDR1 is SEHNR and CDR2 FQNEAQ (reference sequence). The CDR3 protein is CASDTGAGQGSKETQYF. The CDR3 DNA is TGTGCCAGCGACACGGGGGCAGGACAGGGTAGCAAAGAGACCCAGTACTTC.

The genes are TRBV7-9 and TRBJ1-2; 7 nucleotides align to TRBD1. In germline, CDR1 is SEHNR, CDR2 FQNEAQ (reference sequence). Trimming removed 5 bases from V and 2 bases from J; junction bases left unmatched: 8. This CDR3 is 15 amino acids long. In DNA form, the CDR3 reads TGTGCCAGCAGCCCTGCGGGACAGCAGAACTATGGCTACACCTTC. It specifies CASSPAGQQNYGYTF.

The chain uses TRBV28 and TRBJ1-2; D is possibly TRBD1 (6 bases). Trimming took off 5 bases at V and 0 bases at J, with 19 bases between the two ends. The CDR3 has 17 amino acids. The germline CDR1 and CDR2 sequences are MDHEN and SYDVKM. The CDR3 sequence: CASSPFLLQGTNYGYTF. CDR3 nucleotides: TGTGCCAGCAGTCCTTTCCTCCTACAGGGAACTAACTATGGCTACACCTTC.

This chain joins TRBV28 and TRBJ1-5, with D possibly matching TRBD1 (6 bases). CDR3 length: 16 residues. Germline values: CDR1 MDHEN, CDR2 SYDVKM. V lost 7 bases and J lost 0, with 16 bases in between. The CDR3 DNA follows: TGTGCCAGCACCGGAGGGGGGGGCGGTAGCAATCAGCCCCAGCATTTT. It is translated as CASTGGGGGSNQPQHF.

The rearrangement uses TRBV27 and TRBJ2-1; TRBD2 might be the D (5 bases). The length of the CDR3 is 13 residues. The germline V gene encodes CDR1 MNHEY and CDR2 SMNVEV (reference sequence). Trimming took 3 bases from V and 9 from J, leaving 12 bases between them. For the CDR3, the DNA is TGTGCCAGCAGTTTGATGCCTAGCCGTGAGCAGTTCTTC. Protein sequence: CASSLMPSREQFF.

The chain combines TRBV5-8 with TRBJ1-5; D gene uncertain. This CDR3 is 15 amino acids long. Trimming shortened V by 0 bases and J by 4 bases, and 11 bases separated the two germline ends. Germline V CDR1 and CDR2: SGHTS, YDEGEE. The CDR3 is CASSLGLRGNQPQHF. CDR3 in DNA: TGTGCCAGCAGCTTGGGGCTCCGAGGGAATCAGCCCCAGCATTTT.